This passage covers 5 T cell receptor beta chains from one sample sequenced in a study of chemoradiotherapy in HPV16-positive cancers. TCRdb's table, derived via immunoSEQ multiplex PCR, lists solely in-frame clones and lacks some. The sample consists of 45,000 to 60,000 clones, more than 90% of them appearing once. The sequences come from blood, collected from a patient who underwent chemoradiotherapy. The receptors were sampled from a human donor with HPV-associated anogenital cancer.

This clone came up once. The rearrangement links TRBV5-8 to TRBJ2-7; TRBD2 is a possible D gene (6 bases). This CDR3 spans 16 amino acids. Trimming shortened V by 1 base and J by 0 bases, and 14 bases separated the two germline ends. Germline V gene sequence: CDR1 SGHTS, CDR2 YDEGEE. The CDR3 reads CASSLNVAASSYEQYF. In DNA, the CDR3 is TGTGCCAGCAGCTTGAATGTAGCGGCTAGCTCCTACGAGCAGTACTTC.

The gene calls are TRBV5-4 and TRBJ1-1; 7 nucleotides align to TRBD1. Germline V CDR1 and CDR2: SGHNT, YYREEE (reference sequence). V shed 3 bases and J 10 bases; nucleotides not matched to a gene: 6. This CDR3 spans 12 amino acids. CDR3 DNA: TGTGCCAGCAGCTCGACAGGGAGGATAGCTTTCTTT. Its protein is CASSSTGRIAFF.

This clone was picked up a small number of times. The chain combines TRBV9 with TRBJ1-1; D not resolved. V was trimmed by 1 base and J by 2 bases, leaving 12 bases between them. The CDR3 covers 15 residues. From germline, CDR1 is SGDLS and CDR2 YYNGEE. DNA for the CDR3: TGTGCCAGCAGCGTAAACCCCCGGAGTAACACTGAAGCTTTCTTT. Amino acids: CASSVNPRSNTEAFF.

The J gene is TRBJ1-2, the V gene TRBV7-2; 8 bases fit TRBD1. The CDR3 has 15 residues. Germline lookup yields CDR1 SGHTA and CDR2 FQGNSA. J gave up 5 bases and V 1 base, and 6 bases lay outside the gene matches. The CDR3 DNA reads TGTGCCAGCAGCTTAGAACCGACAGGGGCTTATGGCTACACCTTC. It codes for CASSLEPTGAYGYTF.

The CDR3 loop reads CASSLKAQPQHF. The CDR3 DNA reads TGTGCCAGCAGTCTAAAGGCCCAGCCCCAGCATTTT. The V gene is TRBV28, the J gene TRBJ1-5; D not certain. This CDR3 is 12 amino acids long. The V end was cut by 5 bases, the J end by 7 bases, with 9 bases between. Germline values: CDR1 MDHEN, CDR2 SYDVKM.